Below, one T cell receptor beta chain is given with its context. Its antigen is still unknown. V lost 6 bases, J lost 3 bases, and 7 bases stayed unmatched. The CDR3 loop spans 14 amino acids. The germline V gene has CDR1 SGHKS and CDR2 YYEKEE (reference sequence). PCR was performed using 60 Vbeta and 13 Jbeta primers. Authors' processing steps: Approximately 11 million shared chains were among the 65 million to 85 million unique TCR beta chains that a later analysis counted. Libraries were prepared by immunoSEQ multiplex PCR; TCRdb keeps only in-frame clonotypes and omits some of them. V, J and clone size reflect that table, while D and trimming were determined from the DNA. The sample lists about 110,000 clones, roughly 70% occurring once. The entry originates in a study of cytomegalovirus exposure and HLA in healthy donors. Regarding the study as a whole: An analysis was carried out later, and it reportedly showed fewer N-insertions in an Asian-associated ancestry cluster than the approximately 660-donor mean.

The sequenced sample was PBMCs. This chain connects TRBV5-5 to TRBJ2-7; 9 bases fit TRBD1. The clonotype was recovered from a woman aged 40 to 50 in good health and CMV-seropositive. CDR3 residues: CASTQSGQGYEQYF. The DNA of the CDR3 is TGTGCCAGCACCCAATCGGGACAGGGCTACGAGCAGTACTTC.